This TCR beta chain emerged from a study of beta chain features in type 1 diabetes. Looking at the study overall: Age, gender and cell yields were alike across patients and healthy donors. Broader study findings: PCR might show a preference for shorter templates, equally across patients and controls. Shorter TCRB CDR3s, moderately but significantly so, marked every one of the four CD4+ subsets in Type 1 diabetes patients. The study found fewer insertions and more deletions at VDJ junctions in type 1 diabetes patients.

V lost 2 bases and J lost 5, with 6 bases in between. Germline-derived CDR1 and CDR2 are SEHNR and FQNEAQ (reference sequence). The CDR3 is 12 amino acids. The entirety of the isolated RNA underwent reverse transcription, so expressed TCRB transcripts were sequenced. TCRdb's table, derived via immunoSEQ multiplex PCR, lists solely in-frame clones and lacks some. Among tens of thousands of clones listed, 35% to 55% were seen once. The authors took one heparinised blood draw, averaging approximately 120 mL, from each donor. This clone was counted a few times. Its antigen is still unknown. The J gene is TRBJ2-5, the V gene TRBV7-9; D might be TRBD1 (6 bases). Sequenced sample: stem cell memory CD4+ T cells from blood. The receptor was derived from a man between 25 and 39 years old with type 1 diabetes. CDR3 in amino acids: CASSLQGETQYF. The CDR3, as DNA: TGTGCCAGCAGCTTACAGGGGGAGACCCAGTACTTC.